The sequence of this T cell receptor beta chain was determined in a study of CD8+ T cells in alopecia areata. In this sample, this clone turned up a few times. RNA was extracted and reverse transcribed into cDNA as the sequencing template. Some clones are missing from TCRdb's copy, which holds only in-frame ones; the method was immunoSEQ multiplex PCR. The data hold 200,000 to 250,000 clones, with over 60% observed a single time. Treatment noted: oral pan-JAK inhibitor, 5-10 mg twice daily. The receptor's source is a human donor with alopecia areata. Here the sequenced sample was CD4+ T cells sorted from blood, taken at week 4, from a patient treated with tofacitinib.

CDR3 DNA: TGTGCCAGCAGGACAGGGGTCTTGGGCTACACCTTC. This gives the protein CASRTGVLGYTF. The chain carries TRBV27 and TRBJ1-2; 8 bases align to TRBD1. There are 12 residues in the CDR3. Germline loops: CDR1 MNHEY, CDR2 SMNVEV (reference sequence). The junction had 5 bases not matched to a gene; V was cut back by 6 bases and J by 8 bases.